The entry below describes one TCR beta chain. The target antigen is unknown. The entry originates in a study of cytomegalovirus exposure and HLA in healthy donors. Broader study findings: In a later analysis, TCR beta V- and J-gene trimming was associated with a missense DCLRE1C variant. According to an earlier analysis, most TCR beta V segments yielded productive rearrangements about 90% or about 30% of the time.

Among the donors, all were healthy bone marrow donors. PCR primers comprised 60 Vbeta and 13 Jbeta primers. Some clones are missing from TCRdb's copy, which holds only in-frame ones; the method was immunoSEQ multiplex PCR. The repertoire has over 130,000 clones, approximately 67% of them found once; the top ten carry 5.5% to 7%. The clonotype originates from a woman aged 55-69 years in good health and CMV-seronegative. The sequencing input was PBMCs.

The CDR3 reads CASSALGGSYNEQFF. In DNA, the CDR3 is TGTGCCAGCAGCGCGCTTGGAGGTAGTTACAATGAGCAGTTCTTC. This rearrangement joins TRBV7-2 to TRBJ2-1, with a tentative D call TRBD2 (5 bases). The CDR3 covers 15 residues. In germline, CDR1 is SGHTA, CDR2 FQGNSA. V was shortened by 5 bases and J by 4 bases, with 15 bases between the two germline ends. Filled out from reference TRBV7-2 and TRBJ2-1, the complete variable domain reads GAGVSQSPSNKVTEKGKDVELRCDPISGHTALYWYRQSLGQGLEFLIYFQGNSAPDKSGLPSDRFSAERTGGSVSTLTIQRTQQEDSAVYLCASSALGGSYNEQFFGPGTRLTVL.